These T cell receptor beta chains were read from a single sample in a study of blood T cell repertoires in COVID-19. Assay used: immunoSEQ multiplex PCR; TCRdb lists only in-frame clones, some missing. This sample has over 200,000 clones; around 88% occur once, and the top ten carry about 4%. Sequenced input: PBMCs or T cells enriched from blood (not recorded which). The receptor set was obtained from a woman in her twenties or thirties who had been exposed to COVID-19. Each CDR3 is given with its conserved first and last residue. A D gene is named only where the DNA matches it firmly. Size is omitted from some rows. Given values are once, few, many or a class for expanded clones.

TRBJ2-1,TRBD2,TRBV30,.,TGTGCCTGGAGGGACTGGCGGGGGAACTCCTACAATGAGCAGTTCTTC,CAWRDWRGNSYNEQFF
TRBJ2-3,.,TRBV5-1,.,TGCGCCAGCAGCCGAACGACAGGAACAGATACGCAGTATTTT,CASSRTTGTDTQYF
TRBJ2-1,.,TRBV11-3,.,TGTGCCAGCAGCCTAAATAGTGGCGGGCCGGTTTCGCGAGAGCAGTTCTTC,CASSLNSGGPVSREQFF
TRBJ2-6,.,TRBV19,.,TGTGCCAGTTCAGAGGACATCGCGGTCCTGACTTTC,CASSEDIAVLTF
TRBJ2-2,.,TRBV7-9,.,TGTGCCAGCCGGGACTTTTACACCGGGGAGCTGTTTTTT,CASRDFYTGELFF
TRBJ1-1,.,TRBV6-1,.,TGTGCCAGCAGTGACGCGGGGGACACTGAAGCTTTCTTT,CASSDAGDTEAFF
TRBJ1-2,.,TRBV28,few,TGTGCCAGCAGTTTAACAGGGTTTTACTATGGCTACACCTTC,CASSLTGFYYGYTF
TRBJ2-2,.,TRBV5-1,.,TGCGCCAGCAGCTTGACGACCAGGTCGACCGGGGAGCTGTTTTTT,CASSLTTRSTGELFF
TRBJ2-7,TRBD1,TRBV4-1,.,TGCGCCAGCAGCCAAGATAACAGGGGCGAGCAGTACTTC,CASSQDNRGEQYF
TRBJ2-7,TRBD1,TRBV5-8,.,TGTGCCAGCAGCTTCCTTACCGGGACAGGGGGCCGAGCCTACGAGCAGTACTTC,CASSFLTGTGGRAYEQYF
TRBJ2-6,.,TRBV28,.,TGTGCCAGCAGTTCCAGGGGGGCTGGGGCCAACGTCCTGACTTTC,CASSSRGAGANVLTF
TRBJ1-2,TRBD1,TRBV12-3/TRBV12-4,.,TGTGCCAGCAGTTGGACAGGCGGCTACACCTTC,CASSWTGGYTF
TRBJ2-2,TRBD1,TRBV19,once,TGTGCCAGTAGTAGGGACAGGGGGGACACCGGGGAGCTGTTTTTT,CASSRDRGDTGELFF
TRBJ2-1,.,TRBV14,.,TGTGCCAGCACAGGGGCGAGCTCCTACAATGAGCAGTTCTTC,CASTGASSYNEQFF
TRBJ2-7,.,TRBV27,.,TGTGCCAGCAGTTTAGGTGGCAGCTACGAGCAGTACTTC,CASSLGGSYEQYF
TRBJ1-5,TRBD1,TRBV18,.,TGTGCCAGCTCACGGTCGACAGGGAGCAATCAGCCCCAGCATTTT,CASSRSTGSNQPQHF
TRBJ1-6,.,TRBV2,.,TGTGCCAGCAGTGTAACCAGCCGGAGGTATAATTCACCCCTCCACTTT,CASSVTSRRYNSPLHF
TRBJ2-1,.,TRBV24-1,.,TGTGCCACCAGTGACCCTATTACTAGCAAAAATGAGCAGTTCTTC,CATSDPITSKNEQFF
TRBJ1-2,TRBD1,TRBV5-1,.,TGCGCCAGCAGCTTGGACCCGGACAGGGTTGGCTACACCTTC,CASSLDPDRVGYTF
TRBJ2-7,.,TRBV18,.,TGTGCCAGCTCACCACCGGGGCCGAGCTCCTACGAGCAGTACTTC,CASSPPGPSSYEQYF
TRBJ1-5,.,TRBV7-2,.,TGTGCCAGCAGCTTAGCGCAAAGGGGTAGTAATCAGCCCCAGCATTTT,CASSLAQRGSNQPQHF
TRBJ2-7,.,TRBV6-2/TRBV6-3,.,TGTGCCAGCAGCGCACAGGGTGGCGAGCAGTACTTC,CASSAQGGEQYF
TRBJ1-5,.,TRBV5-6,.,TGTGCCAGCAGCTCCTTTTATAGCAATCAGCCCCAGCATTTT,CASSSFYSNQPQHF
TRBJ1-6,TRBD1,TRBV6-1,few,TGTGCCAGCAGTGAAGGGACAGGGGGCTCACCCCTCCACTTT,CASSEGTGGSPLHF
TRBJ2-1,TRBD1,TRBV10-3,.,TGTGCCATCAGTGTTGGGCAGGGGGAAAGGGAGTTCTTC,CAISVGQGEREFF
TRBJ2-1,.,TRBV27,.,TGTGCCAGCAGCCCGGGACTGAGGAGATACAATGAGCAGTTCTTC,CASSPGLRRYNEQFF
TRBJ2-2,TRBD1,TRBV11-3,.,TGTGCCAGCAGTAAGAGCAGGGGGAGCGGGGAGCTGTTTTTT,CASSKSRGSGELFF
TRBJ1-2,TRBD1,TRBV27,.,TGTGCCAGCAGCCTCTATGGTCTTAGTAAACCGGGACAGAACTATGGCTACACCTTC,CASSLYGLSKPGQNYGYTF
TRBJ2-7,TRBD1,TRBV6-5,.,TGTGCCAGCAAAGGGGACAGAAATGGAGCCTACGAGCAGTACTTC,CASKGDRNGAYEQYF
TRBJ2-3,TRBD1,TRBV6-6,.,TGTGCCACCGATCCAGGGGGTACCACAGATACGCAGTATTTT,CATDPGGTTDTQYF
TRBJ1-1,.,TRBV7-8,.,TGTGCCAGCAGCTCGAGAGTCCTGAACTCTGAAGCTTTCTTT,CASSSRVLNSEAFF
TRBJ1-6,.,TRBV21-1,.,TGTGCCAGCAGCAGGGCCCCTAACTCACCCCTCCACTTT,CASSRAPNSPLHF
TRBJ1-5,.,TRBV28,.,TGTGCCAGCTACACTAGCCATCAGCCCCAGCATTTT,CASYTSHQPQHF
TRBJ2-2,.,TRBV5-1,.,TGCGCCAGCAAAGGCAGGGGTACCGGGGAGCTGTTTTTT,CASKGRGTGELFF
TRBJ1-1,TRBD1,TRBV12-3/TRBV12-4,.,TGTGCCAGCATTCAGGGGGGCTATTCTGAAGCTTTCTTT,CASIQGGYSEAFF
TRBJ2-3,TRBD1,TRBV13,.,TGTGCCAGCAGCTATAGACAGGGGGCAACAGATACGCAGTATTTT,CASSYRQGATDTQYF
TRBJ2-7,.,TRBV14,few,TGTGCCAGCAGCCAAGGAACATCACGCGAGCAGTACTTC,CASSQGTSREQYF
TRBJ1-6,.,TRBV6-5,.,TGTGCCAGCAGCAGGCAGGCATCACCCCTCCACTTT,CASSRQASPLHF
TRBJ1-5,.,TRBV28,.,TGTGCCAGCAGTCCGACAGACCTCAATCAGCCCCAGCATTTT,CASSPTDLNQPQHF
TRBJ1-2,.,TRBV9,.,TGTGCCAGCAACACCCGGGGACTGGGTGATGGCTACACCTTC,CASNTRGLGDGYTF
TRBJ1-5,.,TRBV2,.,TGTGCCAGCAGTCTACAGGGTCGAGGCAATCAGCCCCAGCATTTT,CASSLQGRGNQPQHF
TRBJ1-2,TRBD1,TRBV24-1,once,TGTGCCACCAGAGGGGACAGGGGAGGCGGCTACACCTTC,CATRGDRGGGYTF